The next 12 T cell receptor beta chains were all read from a single sample in a study of read filtering for tumor transcriptome and immune sequencing. This library used around 0.4 ug RNA and molecular barcoded adaptors spanning alpha/delta and beta/gamma chains. One entry per CDR3 protein results from TCRdb running MiXCR on the reads. The sample includes 85,000 to 100,000 distinct CDR3 sequences, 20% to 25% of them seen just once. What was sequenced was a population of CD138-negative cells sorted from bone marrow. The receptors here all came from a donor at least 40 years old with multiple myeloma.

This clonotype showed up just a few times. A read error is possible here, since a much larger clone lies one base away. This chain connects TRBV4-1 to TRBJ2-7; D uncertain. V lost 4 bases to trimming and J lost 3 bases, with 13 bases between them. CDR1 is MGHRA, CDR2 YSYEKL, per germline. The CDR3 extends over 14 amino acids. CDR3 region: CASSLRLEYYEQYF. In DNA, the CDR3 is TGCGCCAGCAGCCTCAGACTGGAGTACTACGAGCAGTACTTC.

This clonotype was detected many times. This chain links TRBV7-2 with TRBJ2-5, with D possibly TRBD2 on 7 matching bases. V was cut by 6 bases and J by 2 bases, with 10 bases left in between. The germline V gene encodes CDR1 SGHTA and CDR2 FQGNSA. This CDR3 contains 13 residues. DNA of the CDR3: TGTGCCAGCAGTAGGGGGGGGCAAGAGACCCAGTACTTC. This translates into CASSRGGQETQYF.

Note on this clonotype: This is likely an artifact of a read error, given a far larger clone one base away. The chain recombines TRBV20-1 with TRBJ1-4, with D tentatively TRBD1 (5 bases). The last part of the DNA fits TRBJ2-3 better; the J call may be wrong. CDR1 DFQATT and CDR2 SNEGSKA come from the germline V gene (reference sequence). This CDR3 is built from 15 residues. The CDR3 DNA reads TGCAGTGCCCTAAGTCCCCAGGGTAATACAGGTACGCAGTATTTT. It yields the protein CSALSPQGNTGTQYF.

This clonotype has a count of ten or more. V and J are TRBV11-2 and TRBJ2-3; 7 nucleotides match TRBD2. With V trimmed by 1 base and J by 2 bases, 6 bases remained unmatched. The CDR3 is 16 residues long. Per germline, CDR1 SGHAT and CDR2 FQNNGV. The CDR3 loop reads CASSLARGGLTDTQYF. In DNA form, the CDR3 reads TGTGCCAGCAGCTTAGCACGCGGGGGACTCACAGATACGCAGTATTTT. The full variable domain, with the rest looked up from reference TRBV11-2 and TRBJ2-3, is EAGVAQSPRYKIIEKRQSVAFWCNPISGHATLYWYQQILGQGPKLLIQFQNNGVVDDSQLPKDRFSAERLKGVDSTLKIQPAKLEDSAVYLCASSLARGGLTDTQYFGPGTRLTVL.

This clonotype was detected only once. The chain is built from TRBV6-2 or TRBV6-3 and TRBJ2-3; D gene ambiguous. This CDR3 has 16 amino acids. V lost 5 bases and J lost 4, with 19 bases in between. Germline loops: CDR1 MNHEY, CDR2 SVGEGT. In DNA form, the CDR3 reads TGTGCCAGCAGTACCGGGTGGCAGGTTTTAGCAGATACGCAGTATTTT. Translated, it gives CASSTGWQVLADTQYF.

This clonotype showed up many times. This rearrangement joins TRBV29-1 to TRBJ1-2; possibly TRBD1 for D (6 bases). Per germline, CDR1 SQVTM and CDR2 ANQGSEA. Trimming took 4 bases from V and 4 from J, leaving 13 bases between them. This CDR3 is built from 13 residues. The CDR3 nucleotides read TGCAGCGTTGTGGGACACCCCACCTATGGCTACACCTTC. This sequence encodes CSVVGHPTYGYTF.

The sample holds many counts of this clonotype. J is TRBJ1-1 and V is TRBV5-1; D unresolved. V lost 0 bases and J lost 1, with 7 bases in between. The germline CDR1 and CDR2 sequences are SGHRS and YFSETQ. The CDR3 covers 14 residues. Written as DNA, the CDR3 is TGCGCCAGCAGCTTGGACAACCAGAACACTGAAGCTTTCTTT. This codes for CASSLDNQNTEAFF.

This clonotype occurred a few times. The chain couples TRBV4-1 to TRBJ1-4; D is possibly TRBD1 (5 bases). The CDR3 has 17 amino acids. Germline V gene data show CDR1 as MGHRA and CDR2 as YSYEKL. Trimming cost V 4 bases and J 3 bases, with 18 bases left between them. The CDR3 here is CASSREPPGIPNEKLFF. The CDR3 bases are TGCGCCAGCAGCCGAGAACCCCCAGGGATACCTAATGAAAAACTGTTTTTT.

This clonotype was recorded at least ten times. The V call is TRBV10-3, the J call TRBJ2-3, with D uncertain. The V and J ends lost 2 bases and 7 bases respectively, with 4 bases between them. CDR1 is ENHRY and CDR2 is SYGVKD in the germline V gene. CDR3 length: 11 amino acids. The CDR3 DNA reads as TGTGCCATCAGTGAGGGTTATACGCAGTATTTT. Translated: CAISEGYTQYF.

About this clonotype itself: Just one base apart from a much larger clone, this may be a read error. The chain has TRBV6-2 or TRBV6-3 and TRBJ2-5; possible D gene TRBD2, 7 bases. The V and J ends lost 5 bases and 0 bases respectively, with 13 bases between them. The CDR3 totals 15 residues. Germline V gives CDR1 MNHEY, CDR2 SVGEGT. The CDR3 DNA reads as TGTGCCAGCAGTAGGGGGGGTACTCACCAAGAGACCCAGTACTTC. Translated, it gives CASSRGGTHQETQYF.

This clonotype showed up just a few times. The CDR3 carries no conserved terminal phenylalanine or tryptophan, so it likely arises from a read error. This sequence joins TRBV5-1 and TRBJ2-7, with D maybe TRBD2 (5 bases). The CDR3 has 13 residues. Per the germline V gene, CDR1 is SGHRS and CDR2 is YFSETQ. Trimming took off 4 bases at V and 2 bases at J, with 10 bases between the two ends. The CDR3 is CASSVDGTYEQYL. The CDR3 coding sequence is TGCGCCAGCAGCGTGGACGGGACCTACGAGCAGTACCTC.

This clonotype was recorded a few times. The chain recombines TRBV5-1 with TRBJ2-7; no definite D call. Germline values: CDR1 SGHRS, CDR2 YFSETQ. The ends were cut back, 5 bases at V and 4 bases at J, with 7 bases in the middle. The CDR3 contains 11 residues. The CDR3 spells CASRDFYEQYF. CDR3 bases: TGCGCCAGCAGAGACTTTTACGAGCAGTACTTC. Full variable domain (missing parts from reference TRBV5-1 and TRBJ2-7): KAGVTQTPRYLIKTRGQQVTLSCSPISGHRSVSWYQQTPGQGLQFLFEYFSETQRNKGNFPGRFSGRQFSNSRSEMNVSTLELGDSALYLCASRDFYEQYFGPGTRLTVT.